This TCR beta chain was found in a study of molecular identifiers for immune sequencing clone quantification. TCRdb reprocessed the PCR reads via MiXCR and lists one record per CDR3 protein. This sample has nearly 650,000 distinct CDR3 sequences, with 25% found just once. Trimming stripped 0 bases from V and 3 bases from J, with 12 bases between. The V gene's germline CDR1 is LGHNA and CDR2 YSLEER. The CDR3 is 15 residues long. Sequencing was carried out using naive CD8+ T cells from blood, with Jurkat cell RNA spiked in. Specified subset: FACS-sorted CD8+CD4-CCR7+CD45RA+ naive T cells. This sequence originates from a human donor in good health. Some libraries in this study had Jurkat cell RNA spiked in. The chain has TRBV4-3 and TRBJ2-7; D not certain. The CDR3 region has the DNA TGCGCCAGCAGCCAAGAATACGAGTACTACTACGAGCAGTACTTC. This translates into CASSQEYEYYYEQYF.